A single sample gave rise to the 21 T cell receptor beta chains below, sequenced in a study of neoadjuvant anti-PD-1 for oral cavity cancer (dated by TCRdb to the early 2020s). The time point label, as the study defines it: before neoadjuvant nivolumab. Receptor amplification or capture employed the immunoSEQ multiplex PCR assay. TCRdb retrieved this table from immuneACCESS and kept in-frame rearrangements only. Not all clones are present; in checked studies, unresolved V genes account for under half, and no reason is known for the remainder. The sample table shows 72,000 or so clones, and 83% are seen once. Of the sample, more than 3% is held by the ten largest clones. Here the sequenced sample was PBMCs, taken before nivolumab (anti-PD-1) treatment. The receptors shown here come from a person aged 35 to 85 with oral cavity squamous cell carcinoma.

This clone was seen a handful of times. The chain has TRBV6-4 and TRBJ2-1; D call uncertain. The CDR3 sequence is 12 residues long. Trimming took 0 bases from V and 5 from J, leaving 2 bases between them. The V gene's germline CDR1 is MRHNA and CDR2 SNTAGT. In DNA, the CDR3 is TGTGCCAGCAGTGACTCTAACAATGAGCAGTTCTTC. This encodes CASSDSNNEQFF.

The chain carries TRBV13 and TRBJ2-5, with D unresolved. Trimming took 2 bases from V and 7 from J, leaving 14 bases between them. The CDR3 is made up of 14 amino acids. Germline-derived CDR1 and CDR2 are PRHDT and FYEKMQ (reference sequence). The CDR3, as DNA: TGTGCCAGCAGCTTACGGCGGTCGATGGGGACCCAGTACTTC. Protein product: CASSLRRSMGTQYF.

The gene calls are TRBV19 and TRBJ2-1; D perhaps matches TRBD2 (6 bases). The CDR3 consists of 13 residues. Deletions cut 7 bases from V and 9 bases from J, with 16 bases between. Germline assignment: CDR1 LNHDA and CDR2 SQIVND (reference sequence). As DNA, the CDR3 is TGTGCCAGTAACGCTCTGTATAGCGGTGAGCAGTTCTTC. It encodes CASNALYSGEQFF.

The sample holds one count of this clone. This rearrangement joins TRBV25-1 to TRBJ1-1, with D possibly matching TRBD1 (5 bases). The CDR3 extends over 13 amino acids. The germline CDR1 and CDR2 sequences are MGHDK and SYGVNS. Trimming took 4 bases from V and 4 from J, leaving 10 bases between them. The CDR3 region has the DNA TGTGCCAGCAGTGGAATCCAGGGCACTGAAGCTTTCTTT. Its protein product is CASSGIQGTEAFF.

This sequence joins TRBV5-1 and TRBJ1-1, with D maybe TRBD1 (6 bases). This CDR3 has 15 residues. Germline lookup yields CDR1 SGHRS and CDR2 YFSETQ. Trimming removed 3 bases from V and 5 bases from J, with 17 bases in between. In nucleotides, the CDR3 is TGCGCCAGCAGCTCCCGCGGAGGGGGAGGTACTGAAGCTTTCTTT. Translated, it gives CASSSRGGGGTEAFF.

The chain uses TRBV7-9 and TRBJ2-7; a weak D match, TRBD1 (6 bases). Germline V lookup: CDR1 SEHNR, CDR2 FQNEAQ (reference sequence). The CDR3 totals 14 residues. Deletions cut 1 base from V and 5 bases from J, with 12 bases between. CDR3 nucleotides: TGTGCCAGCAGCTTAGACAGGGAAGTCCACGAGCAGTACTTC. Its translation is CASSLDREVHEQYF.

The rearrangement links TRBV4-1 to TRBJ1-5; D gene ambiguous. Germline V gene lookup returns CDR1 MGHRA and CDR2 YSYEKL. V was shortened by 6 bases and J by 0 bases, with 12 bases between the two germline ends. The CDR3 loop spans 15 amino acids. The CDR3 nucleotides read TGCGCCAGCAGTGATCAGGCGAATAGCAATCAGCCCCAGCATTTT. This translates into CASSDQANSNQPQHF.

The chain combines TRBV29-1 with TRBJ1-1; 7 nucleotides agree with TRBD1. The CDR3 has 13 residues. CDR1 and CDR2 from the germline V gene are SQVTM and ANQGSEA. V was clipped by 4 bases and J by 1 base; unmatched bases: 3. This CDR3 reads CSVVGQTNTEAFF. CDR3 sequence (DNA): TGCAGCGTTGTGGGACAGACGAACACTGAAGCTTTCTTT.

This clone was seen a handful of times. The J gene is TRBJ1-5, the V gene TRBV19, with a weak D call TRBD1 (5 bases). This CDR3 has 14 amino acids. CDR1 is LNHDA, CDR2 SQIVND, per germline (reference sequence). Trimming removed 3 bases at V and 7 bases at J, with 13 bases between. The CDR3 sequence: CASSMGGPGQPQHF. As DNA, the CDR3 is TGTGCCAGTAGTATGGGGGGACCGGGGCAGCCCCAGCATTTT.

The chain carries TRBV7-8 and TRBJ1-4; 11 positions agree with TRBD1. V trimming: 1 base; J trimming: 10 bases; junction bases outside the gene matches: 5. The CDR3 runs to 15 residues. CDR1 is SGHVS, CDR2 FQNEAQ, per germline. The CDR3 nucleotides are TGTGCCAGCAGCTTAGTGGGGACAGGGGGAGGAAAACTGTTTTTT. It encodes CASSLVGTGGGKLFF.

The sample holds a few counts of this clone. The rearrangement uses TRBV7-9 and TRBJ1-2; D remains unclear. The V gene's germline CDR1 is SEHNR and CDR2 FQNEAQ (reference sequence). Trimming took 5 bases from V and 4 from J, leaving 17 bases between them. The CDR3 sequence is 15 residues long. The CDR3 DNA follows: TGTGCCAGCAGCCATACCCGGATAGGGAGCTATGGCTACACCTTC. Translating it yields CASSHTRIGSYGYTF.

The sample holds a few counts of this clone. The CDR3 bases are TGTGCCAGCGAGGGTCTCGACACTGAAGCTTTCTTT. Its protein is CASEGLDTEAFF. This chain joins TRBV7-9 and TRBJ1-1, with unresolved D. Germline V gene data show CDR1 as SEHNR and CDR2 as FQNEAQ (reference sequence). V was shortened by 8 bases and J by 3 bases, with 10 bases between the two germline ends. This CDR3 region has 12 residues.

This clone was counted between two and nine times. The chain joins TRBV18 to TRBJ1-1; D gene uncertain. Trimming removed 1 base from V and 3 bases from J, with 6 bases in between. The CDR3 is made up of 13 amino acids. Germline loops: CDR1 KGHSH, CDR2 LQKENI. The CDR3, as DNA: TGTGCCAGCTCACCACGGACGGACACTGAAGCTTTCTTT. Translating gives CASSPRTDTEAFF.

The chain links TRBV29-1 to TRBJ1-1; D possibly corresponds to TRBD1 (5 bases). The V and J ends lost 6 bases and 0 bases respectively, with 11 bases between them. Germline values: CDR1 SQVTM, CDR2 ANQGSEA. The CDR3 runs to 13 residues. In nucleotides, the CDR3 is TGCAGCGTCCGGGGCAGGATGAACACTGAAGCTTTCTTT. It translates to CSVRGRMNTEAFF.

The V gene is TRBV18, the J gene TRBJ2-2; no clear D gene. Deletions cut 0 bases from V and 2 bases from J, with 10 bases between. Germline V gene sequence: CDR1 KGHSH, CDR2 LQKENI. CDR3 length equals 16 residues. CDR3 amino acids: CASSPPGDANTGELFF. CDR3 coding DNA: TGTGCCAGCTCACCACCTGGAGACGCAAACACCGGGGAGCTGTTTTTT.

There are a few counts of this clone. The genes are TRBV7-8 and TRBJ2-7; 7 bases line up with TRBD2. CDR1 is SGHVS and CDR2 is FQNEAQ in the germline V gene. This CDR3 region has 16 residues. J was trimmed by 4 bases and V by 0 bases; bases with no gene match: 9. As DNA, the CDR3 is TGTGCCAGCAGCTTAGCGCAGGCGGGAGCGGGGTACGAGCAGTACTTC. Translating it yields CASSLAQAGAGYEQYF.

The V call is TRBV5-6, the J call TRBJ2-3; 8 nucleotides agree with TRBD1. V was pared by 6 bases and J by 6 bases, with 9 bases of the junction left unmatched. The CDR3 covers 14 residues. Germline CDR1 is SGHDT and CDR2 is YYEEEE. DNA for the CDR3: TGTGCCAGCATCCAAAACAGGGGGTCGGATACGCAGTATTTT. Translating gives CASIQNRGSDTQYF.

This clone came up a few times. The V gene is TRBV7-6, the J gene TRBJ2-1; unclear D gene. V was shortened by 1 base and J by 0 bases, with 13 bases between the two germline ends. The germline V gene has CDR1 SGHVS and CDR2 FNYEAQ. The CDR3 consists of 17 residues. Written as DNA, the CDR3 is TGTGCCAGCAGCTTAGACCCCCCCGGTAGCTCCTACAATGAGCAGTTCTTC. Its protein is CASSLDPPGSSYNEQFF.

The J gene is TRBJ2-1, the V gene TRBV5-1; D may be TRBD2 (5 bases). The length of the CDR3 is 13 residues. The V gene lost 4 bases and the J gene lost 4 bases, with 9 bases spanning the gap. Germline loops: CDR1 SGHRS, CDR2 YFSETQ. DNA of the CDR3: TGCGCCAGCAGCGATCGAGGGTACAATGAGCAGTTCTTC. It translates to CASSDRGYNEQFF.

The sample holds one count of this clone. The chain couples TRBV21-1 to TRBJ1-1; the D segment call TRBD1 is taken from the table without a DNA check. TRBV21-1 is designated a pseudogene. The CDR3 totals 15 residues. CDR3 nucleotide sequence: TGTGCCAGCAGCCAAGAGACAGGGGGAAATACTGAAGCTTTCTTT. Protein: CASSQETGGNTEAFF.

This chain links TRBV5-8 with TRBJ2-1; the match to TRBD1 covers 7 bases. The CDR3 spans 16 residues. With 5 bases clipped from V and 6 bases from J, the junction kept 14 bases outside the gene matches. Germline V gene lookup returns CDR1 SGHTS and CDR2 YDEGEE. The CDR3, as DNA: TGTGCCAGCAGTTCTCCCTCCGGGACAGTTTTCAATGAGCAGTTCTTC. Translation: CASSSPSGTVFNEQFF.